These 16 T cell receptor beta chains were all obtained from the same sample, sequenced in a study of early T cells in non-severe SARS-CoV-2 infection. TCRdb analysed the 5' RACE reads with MiXCR anew, one entry per CDR3 protein. The table has roughly 31,000 distinct CDR3 sequences, roughly 5% seen once. The sample taken for sequencing was whole blood. These receptors all stem from an adult who was a healthcare worker with PCR-confirmed SARS-CoV-2 infection or an uninfected control (not recorded which).

This clonotype showed up many times. V usage is TRBV20-1 and J usage is TRBJ1-2; D unclear. There are 11 residues in the CDR3. V lost 3 bases to trimming and J lost 7 bases, with 9 bases between them. CDR1 DFQATT and CDR2 SNEGSKA come from the germline V gene (reference sequence). CDR3 in DNA: TGCAGTGCTAGTGATCATCCTGGCTACACCTTC. Its protein product is CSASDHPGYTF.

The sample holds a few counts of this clonotype. The chain has TRBV15 and TRBJ1-1, with D perhaps matching TRBD1 (5 bases). Between the trimmed V and J ends, which lost 1 base and 1 base, there was a span of 10 bases. CDR3 size: 15 residues. Germline V gene sequence: CDR1 LNHNV, CDR2 YYDKDF (reference sequence). CDR3 protein: CATSRAGGSNTEAFF. The CDR3 coding sequence is TGTGCCACCAGCAGAGCTGGGGGGTCGAACACTGAAGCTTTCTTT. The full variable domain, in which reference TRBV15 and TRBJ1-1 provide the parts outside the CDR3, is DAMVIQNPRYQVTQFGKPVTLSCSQTLNHNVMYWYQQKSSQAPKLLFHYYDKDFNNEADTPDNFQSRRPNTSFCFLDIRSPGLGDTAMYLCATSRAGGSNTEAFFGQGTRLTVV.

This clonotype was recorded many times. The V and J genes are TRBV29-1 and TRBJ1-5, with D hard to call. CDR1 and CDR2 from the germline V gene are SQVTM and ANQGSEA. The CDR3 extends over 14 amino acids. The germline V and J ends were trimmed by 6 bases and 6 bases, with 18 bases remaining between them. For the CDR3, the DNA is TGCAGCGTGCATTGTGACGGCAGTGGTCAGCCCCAGCATTTT. It yields the protein CSVHCDGSGQPQHF. Together with reference TRBV29-1 and TRBJ1-5, the CDR3 gives the full variable domain: SAVISQKPSRDICQRGTSLTIQCQVDSQVTMMFWYRQQPGQSLTLIATANQGSEATYESGFVIDKFPISRPNLTFSTLTVSNMSPEDSSIYLCSVHCDGSGQPQHFGDGTRLSIL.

This clonotype was observed at least ten times. The rearrangement uses TRBV11-3 and TRBJ2-5, with D unclear. Germline V gene lookup returns CDR1 SGHNT and CDR2 YENEEA. Trimming removed 2 bases at V and 5 bases at J, with 9 bases between. There are 13 residues in the CDR3. The CDR3 coding sequence is TGTGCCAGCAGCTTAAGAGGTCGGGAGACCCAGTACTTC. Its protein product is CASSLRGRETQYF.

This clonotype was seen ten or more times. The chain uses TRBV28 and TRBJ2-7; weak D call: TRBD1 (6 bases). The CDR3 runs to 16 residues. Trimming removed 3 bases from V and 2 bases from J, with 17 bases in between. CDR1 is MDHEN, CDR2 SYDVKM, per germline. In DNA form, the CDR3 reads TGTGCCAGCAGTTTTACAGGGTTTCCCCTCACCTACGAGCAGTACTTC. This translates into CASSFTGFPLTYEQYF.

This clonotype was observed many times. The rearrangement joins TRBV7-6 to TRBJ2-2, with D hard to call. The CDR3 covers 13 residues. V dropped 2 bases and J dropped 6 bases, with 7 bases sitting between them. Germline V CDR1 and CDR2: SGHVS, FNYEAQ. The CDR3 nucleotides are TGTGCCAGCAGCTTAATATTTTCCGGGGAGCTGTTTTTT. Protein: CASSLIFSGELFF.

This clonotype was counted a few times. The chain links TRBV9 to TRBJ1-6; 7 bases are a match to TRBD1. The CDR3 sequence is 16 residues long. The germline V gene has CDR1 SGDLS and CDR2 YYNGEE. Trimming took 4 bases from V and 8 from J; bases not matched to a gene: 12. CDR3 loop: CASSPRAGGNYSPLHF. Written as DNA, the CDR3 is TGTGCCAGCAGCCCCAGGGCAGGGGGGAATTATTCACCCCTCCACTTT.

This clonotype has ten or more counts. A junction end diverges from the germline sequence, so it may reflect a read error. V usage is TRBV7-7 and J usage is TRBJ2-5, with D unclear. The CDR3 is made up of 15 amino acids. The germline CDR1 and CDR2 sequences are SSHAT and FNYEAQ (reference sequence). DNA of the CDR3: TGTGCTAGCAGCTTAACTGGTGTGGGCGGAGAGACCCAGTACTTC. Amino acid sequence: CASSLTGVGGETQYF.

This clonotype turned up a few times. The genes are TRBV2 and TRBJ2-2; D remains unclear. The CDR3 is made up of 15 amino acids. Germline V lookup: CDR1 SNHLY, CDR2 FYNNEI. V gave up 0 bases and J gave up 5 bases, with 10 bases separating them. CDR3 protein: CASSEAGFRTGELFF. The CDR3 nucleotides are TGTGCCAGCAGTGAAGCAGGGTTCAGGACCGGGGAGCTGTTTTTT.

This clonotype came up a few times. The V gene is TRBV9, the J gene TRBJ1-1; TRBD1 might be the D (6 bases). This CDR3 contains 15 residues. From germline, CDR1 is SGDLS and CDR2 YYNGEE. The ends were cut back, 4 bases at V and 5 bases at J, with 18 bases in the middle. The CDR3 coding sequence is TGTGCCAGCAGCCCTCAAGGGTTGGGGGCGACTGAAGCTTTCTTT. It is translated as CASSPQGLGATEAFF.

J is TRBJ2-7 and V is TRBV12-3 or TRBV12-4; D not certain. V lost 5 bases and J lost 3, with 11 bases in between. There are 13 residues in the CDR3. This CDR3 is CASSPLAVYEQYF. The CDR3 DNA is TGTGCCAGCAGTCCCCTCGCGGTCTACGAGCAGTACTTC.

This clonotype was recorded at least ten times. The chain employs TRBV10-1 and TRBJ2-5; 12 bases fit TRBD1. The ends lost 6 bases at V and 5 bases at J; junction bases unmatched: 7. This CDR3 has 15 residues. CDR1 and CDR2 (germline): WNHNN, SYGVQD (reference sequence). The CDR3 DNA is TGCGCCAGCAGCTCGGGACAGGGGGCGCGGGAGACCCAGTACTTC. Its translation is CASSSGQGARETQYF.

The chain employs TRBV12-2 and TRBJ1-4; the table's TRBD1 call for D was not verified on the DNA. TRBV12-2 has pseudogene status. The CDR3 has 14 amino acids. This CDR3 is CASRPLRDGEKLFF. The DNA for the CDR3 is TGTGCAAGTCGCCCCCTCCGGGACGGGGAAAAACTGTTTTTT.

As concerns this clonotype: Being one base from a much bigger clone, this may be a read error. The CDR3 here is CASSYGGAEAFF. The CDR3 region has the DNA TGTGCCAGCAGCTACGGAGGGGCTGAAGCTTTCTTT. This sequence joins TRBV7-9 and TRBJ1-1, with D possibly being TRBD1 (5 bases). Germline V gene sequence: CDR1 SEHNR, CDR2 FQNEAQ (reference sequence). The length of the CDR3 is 12 residues. Trimming removed 4 bases from V and 6 bases from J, with 9 bases in between. Together with reference TRBV7-9 and TRBJ1-1, the CDR3 gives the full variable domain: DTGVSQNPRHKITKRGQNVTFRCDPISEHNRLYWYRQTLGQGPEFLTYFQNEAQLEKSRLLSDRFSAERPKGSFSTLEIQRTEQGDSAMYLCASSYGGAEAFFGQGTRLTVV.

This clonotype was observed many times. The chain combines TRBV11-2 with TRBJ2-7; D is unresolved. This CDR3 has 13 amino acids. Germline V gene sequence: CDR1 SGHAT, CDR2 FQNNGV. Trimming removed 5 bases at V and 2 bases at J, with 10 bases between. CDR3 protein: CASSLGVAYEQYF. CDR3 coding DNA: TGTGCCAGCAGCCTTGGGGTAGCCTACGAGCAGTACTTC.

This clonotype appeared a few times. CDR3 residues: CASSSGLAEAFF. CDR3 in DNA: TGTGCCAGCAGTTCAGGGCTGGCTGAAGCTTTCTTT. J is TRBJ1-1 and V is TRBV28, with a possible D match to TRBD1 (5 bases). The V gene's germline CDR1 is MDHEN and CDR2 SYDVKM. This CDR3 has 12 residues. The V end lost 4 bases, the J end lost 6 bases, and 9 bases lay between the germline ends. The full variable domain, its missing parts supplied by reference TRBV28 and TRBJ1-1, is DVKVTQSSRYLVKRTGEKVFLECVQDMDHENMFWYRQDPGLGLRLIYFSYDVKMKEKGDIPEGYSVSREKKERFSLILESASTNQTSMYLCASSSGLAEAFFGQGTRLTVV.